This TCR beta chain was sequenced for a study of blood T cell repertoires in COVID-19. Using immunoSEQ multiplex PCR, the repertoire was profiled, and TCRdb retains in-frame clones only, with some absent. The sample holds some 340,000 clones, roughly four fifths seen once. This clone was seen a handful of times. Cohorts were determined from participant-reported clinical history. The ends lost 4 bases at V and 3 bases at J; junction bases unmatched: 5. The germline V gene has CDR1 SGHDT and CDR2 YYEEEE. This CDR3 spans 15 amino acids. The chain has TRBV5-6 and TRBJ1-5, with 9 positions matching TRBD1. Specimen: PBMCs or T cells enriched from blood (not recorded which). This clonotype was obtained from a woman aged 45-65 years who had recovered from COVID-19. CDR3 bases: TGTGCCAGCAGCCGACGGACAGGGGACAATCAGCCCCAGCATTTT. It translates to CASSRRTGDNQPQHF.